What follows describes a single TCR beta chain. Germline V lookup: CDR1 MDHEN, CDR2 SYDVKM. The V segment lost 3 bases and the J segment 7 bases; nucleotides outside the gene matches: 15. The CDR3 contains 17 residues. TCRdb's table, derived via immunoSEQ multiplex PCR, lists solely in-frame clones and lacks some. The sample carries just over 25,000 clones, roughly 80% recorded once. The sort gate was single viable CD3+CD4+CD8-CD45RO+ cells for memory CD4+ T cells. This sample was taken from a study of memory CD4+ T cells and cytomegalovirus serostatus. The sequence derives from an adult in good health and CMV-seronegative. The chain uses TRBV28 and TRBJ2-1; TRBD2 aligns across 7 bases. The sequenced sample was memory CD4+ T cells from blood. The CDR3 is CASSFFFRREQGNEQFF. In nucleotides, the CDR3 is TGTGCCAGCAGTTTTTTCTTCAGGCGGGAGCAGGGTAATGAGCAGTTCTTC.